The source of this T cell receptor beta chain is a study of shared clonotypes between healthy human individuals. In the study overall: Two women and a few men aged 18 to 49 made up the donors. Study-wide points: The study found roughly 5% of naive CD4 clonotypes shared across a few donors. Sharing of clonotypes among donors was expected to vary with sequencing depth.

Using immunoSEQ multiplex PCR, the repertoire was profiled, and TCRdb retains in-frame clones only, with some absent. Of about 2.1 million clones in the sample, 93% were seen once. The naive CD8 subset, CD45RO-negative cells positively selected for CCR7, excluded terminally differentiated effector memory CD45RA+ cells. Concerning this clone: Its antigen is unknown.

This CDR3 is 14 amino acids long. Per the germline V gene, CDR1 is ENHRY and CDR2 is SYGVKD. V lost 4 bases to trimming and J lost 1 base; unmatched junction nucleotides: 3. What was sequenced was naive CD8+ T cells from PBMCs. J is TRBJ2-7 and V is TRBV10-3, with 8 bases aligning to TRBD2. The TCR sequence derives from a man aged 18 to 30 in good health. Some clones in this sample may be carry-over from other donors' samples. CDR3 protein: CAISGRGGSYEQYF. In DNA, the CDR3 is TGTGCCATCAGTGGACGGGGGGGTTCCTACGAGCAGTACTTC.